Following are 4 T cell receptor beta chains from one sample sequenced in a study of cytomegalovirus exposure and HLA in healthy donors. PCR used 60 Vbeta primers and 13 Jbeta primers. Data came from immunoSEQ multiplex PCR; TCRdb stores just in-frame clones and leaves some out. This sample has about 130,000 clones, with around 82% found just once. Sequenced input: PBMCs. These receptor sequences come from a female donor in good health and CMV-seronegative.

The chain couples TRBV7-9 to TRBJ2-7; 7 bases match TRBD1. Trimming at V came to 1 base and at J to 2 bases, leaving 2 bases not matched to a gene. The CDR3 length is 14 residues. From germline, CDR1 is SEHNR and CDR2 FQNEAQ (reference sequence). CDR3 sequence (DNA): TGTGCCAGCAGCTTAGACCAGGGGGCCTACGAGCAGTACTTC. Residues: CASSLDQGAYEQYF.

A remark on this clone: At one of its ends the junction is not consistent with the germline gene, which may arise from a read error. The chain combines TRBV7-9 with TRBJ1-4, with a weak D call TRBD1 (5 bases). CDR1 is SEHNR and CDR2 is FQNEAQ in the germline V gene (reference sequence). The length of the CDR3 is 14 residues. The chain's CDR3 is CASSSPDGLGALLF. CDR3 nucleotides: TGTGCCAGCAGCTCCCCCGACGGCCTTGGGGCACTGCTTTTT. The entire variable domain, with the rest obtained from reference TRBV7-9 and TRBJ1-4, is as follows: DTGVSQNPRHKITKRGQNVTFRCDPISEHNRLYWYRQTLGQGPEFLTYFQNEAQLEKSRLLSDRFSAERPKGSFSTLEIQRTEQGDSAMYLCASSSPDGLGALLFGSGTQLSVL.

The rearrangement links TRBV5-1 to TRBJ2-3; 9 bases match TRBD1. V lost 0 bases to trimming and J lost 0 bases; unmatched junction nucleotides: 8. The length of the CDR3 is 18 residues. CDR1 and CDR2 (germline): SGHRS, YFSETQ. CDR3 DNA: TGCGCCAGCAGCTTGGCCTCGGGACAGGGAAGAAGCACAGATACGCAGTATTTT. Amino acid sequence: CASSLASGQGRSTDTQYF.

This clone has just one count. J is TRBJ2-2 and V is TRBV11-3, with 9 bases that match TRBD2. Germline V lookup: CDR1 SGHNT, CDR2 YENEEA. The V segment lost 8 bases and the J segment 4 bases; nucleotides outside the gene matches: 8. The CDR3 sequence is 15 residues long. CDR3 sequence: CASAGGVFGTGELFF. DNA for the CDR3: TGTGCCAGCGCGGGAGGGGTGTTTGGCACCGGGGAGCTGTTTTTT.